These T cell receptor beta chains were read from a single sample in a study of cytomegalovirus exposure and HLA in healthy donors. The repertoire was sequenced with immunoSEQ multiplex PCR; TCRdb's copy has only in-frame clones and lacks some. The table records some 190,000 clones, roughly 77% of them present only once. The sample comprised PBMCs. These receptors all stem from a woman in her 30s in good health and CMV-seropositive. Each CDR3 is given with its conserved first and last residue. Each record gives: V gene, D gene, J gene, clone size, CDR3 DNA, CDR3 protein. The D gene is left open where the match is weak. Clone size is stated in some rows and not others, as once, few, many or a class when expanded.

V: TRBV4-1
D: NA
J: TRBJ1-5
size: NA
DNA: TGCGCCAGCAGCCAAGAAGGGACAACCGATCAGCCCCAGCATTTT
CDR3: CASSQEGTTDQPQHF

V: TRBV15
D: TRBD1
J: TRBJ2-3
size: once
DNA: TGTGCCACCAGCTCGGACAGGGGTCTCACAGATACGCAGTATTTT
CDR3: CATSSDRGLTDTQYF

V: TRBV19
D: NA
J: TRBJ2-5
size: NA
DNA: TGTGCCAGTAGTCCTAGACTAGTGTTAAGGGAGACCCAGTACTTC
CDR3: CASSPRLVLRETQYF

V: TRBV4-1
D: NA
J: TRBJ2-7
size: NA
DNA: TGCGCCAGCAGCCAACCTCCGAGCGGCCGGCCTTACGAGCAGTACTTC
CDR3: CASSQPPSGRPYEQYF

V: TRBV13
D: TRBD1
J: TRBJ2-1
size: NA
DNA: TGTGCCAGCAGCCTCACAGGGGGCAATGAGCAGTTCTTC
CDR3: CASSLTGGNEQFF

V: TRBV7-3
D: TRBD2
J: TRBJ2-1
size: NA
DNA: TGTGCCAGCAGTCCTAGCGGGGGGGCCTACAATGAGCAGTTCTTC
CDR3: CASSPSGGAYNEQFF

V: TRBV28
D: NA
J: TRBJ1-2
size: NA
DNA: TGTGCCAGCAGTCCCTCTAACTATGGCTACACCTTC
CDR3: CASSPSNYGYTF

V: TRBV4-1
D: NA
J: TRBJ2-6
size: once
DNA: TGCGCCAGCAGCCAAGGGGTCAGGGTGCAGTCTGGGGCCAACGTCCTGACTTTC
CDR3: CASSQGVRVQSGANVLTF

V: TRBV10-1
D: NA
J: TRBJ1-2
size: NA
DNA: TGCGCCAGCAGTGAGAACAGGAACTATGGCTACACCTTC
CDR3: CASSENRNYGYTF

V: TRBV5-8
D: NA
J: TRBJ1-4
size: few
DNA: TGTGCCAGCAGCTTAGGCACGGCAACTAATATTGAAAAACTGTTTTTT
CDR3: CASSLGTATNIEKLFF

V: TRBV5-6
D: NA
J: TRBJ1-2
size: NA
DNA: TGTGCCAGCAGCGCGGACAGTCGTTATGGCTACACCTTC
CDR3: CASSADSRYGYTF

V: TRBV28
D: NA
J: TRBJ1-1
size: NA
DNA: TGTGCCAGCAGTTTATACAGGGTCGGCTGGACTGAAGCTTTCTTT
CDR3: CASSLYRVGWTEAFF

V: TRBV9
D: NA
J: TRBJ2-3
size: NA
DNA: TGTGCCAGCAGCGCGTCGGTGAGCCTGGGCCCAGATACGCAGTATTTT
CDR3: CASSASVSLGPDTQYF

V: TRBV4-2
D: TRBD1
J: TRBJ1-2
size: NA
DNA: TGTGCCAGCAGCCAAGGACAGGGACGGGGCTACACCTTC
CDR3: CASSQGQGRGYTF

V: TRBV4-3
D: NA
J: TRBJ1-5
size: NA
DNA: TGCGCCAGCAGCCAGCGGAGGGGCAATCAGCCCCAGCATTTT
CDR3: CASSQRRGNQPQHF

V: TRBV4-1
D: NA
J: TRBJ2-6
size: NA
DNA: TGCGCCAGCAGCCAAGAAGCAGGTTCTGGGGCCAACGTCCTGACTTTC
CDR3: CASSQEAGSGANVLTF

V: TRBV4-2
D: TRBD2
J: TRBJ2-3
size: NA
DNA: TGTGCCAGCAGCCAAGATGGGAGCGGGGGGAACACAGATACGCAGTATTTT
CDR3: CASSQDGSGGNTDTQYF

V: TRBV7-2
D: TRBD2
J: TRBJ2-3
size: NA
DNA: TGTGCCAGCAGCCCAACGGGACTATCCCCAGATACGCAGTATTTT
CDR3: CASSPTGLSPDTQYF

V: TRBV29-1
D: NA
J: TRBJ1-5
size: NA
DNA: TGCAGCGTTGTTCAGGGAGGGGATCAGCCCCAGCATTTT
CDR3: CSVVQGGDQPQHF

V: TRBV6-5
D: TRBD1
J: TRBJ1-1
size: NA
DNA: TGTGCCAGCAGTCGAGGGGGCGGCCAACAAGGAGCTTTCTTT
CDR3: CASSRGGGQQGAFF

V: TRBV30
D: TRBD1
J: TRBJ1-6
size: NA
DNA: TGTGCCTTAGACAGGGGAGATAATTCACCCCTCCACTTT
CDR3: CALDRGDNSPLHF

V: TRBV29-1
D: TRBD1
J: TRBJ2-5
size: once
DNA: TGCAGCGTTGAAGATTGGACAGGGGGCAAAAGAGAGACCCAGTACTTC
CDR3: CSVEDWTGGKRETQYF

V: TRBV11-3
D: TRBD1
J: TRBJ1-6
size: few
DNA: TGTGCCAGCAGCTCGGGACAGGGGAATTCACCCCTCCACTTT
CDR3: CASSSGQGNSPLHF

V: TRBV9
D: TRBD2
J: TRBJ2-1
size: NA
DNA: TGTGCCAGCAGCTCACTAGCGGCCTCCTACAATGAGCAGTTCTTC
CDR3: CASSSLAASYNEQFF

V: TRBV7-2
D: NA
J: TRBJ2-3
size: few
DNA: TGTGCCAGCAGAGGGGTAGAAACGCAGTATTTT
CDR3: CASRGVETQYF

V: TRBV6-4
D: TRBD2
J: TRBJ2-2
size: few
DNA: TGTGCCAGCAGTCCCGGGACTACGGACACCGGGGAGCTGTTTTTT
CDR3: CASSPGTTDTGELFF

V: TRBV6-5
D: NA
J: TRBJ2-7
size: NA
DNA: TGTGCCAGCAGTTCCAATTGGCTCTACGAGCAGTACTTC
CDR3: CASSSNWLYEQYF

V: TRBV18
D: NA
J: TRBJ1-2
size: NA
DNA: TGTGCCAGCTCACCCGGACACCGAGCCAACTATGGCTACACCTTC
CDR3: CASSPGHRANYGYTF

V: TRBV6-1
D: TRBD1
J: TRBJ1-4
size: NA
DNA: TGTGCCAGCATCACGACAGGGGGTGGAGAAAAACTGTTTTTT
CDR3: CASITTGGGEKLFF

V: TRBV6-1
D: NA
J: TRBJ1-2
size: NA
DNA: TGTGCCAGCAGTGAAGCGGAGGGAACGGCAGTCCTTGGCTACACCTTC
CDR3: CASSEAEGTAVLGYTF

V: TRBV7-8
D: NA
J: TRBJ2-7
size: few
DNA: TGTGCCAGCAGCTTAGTTCAGGGTTCCTCCTACGAGCAGTACTTC
CDR3: CASSLVQGSSYEQYF

V: TRBV2
D: TRBD2
J: TRBJ2-1
size: NA
DNA: TGTGCCAGCAGACGGTCTAGCGGGGGCCACTACAATGAGCAGTTCTTC
CDR3: CASRRSSGGHYNEQFF

V: TRBV4-2
D: NA
J: TRBJ1-5
size: NA
DNA: TGTGCCAGCAGCCATGGCATGGTGGTTGTGCCCATGAATCAGCCCCAGCATTTT
CDR3: CASSHGMVVVPMNQPQHF

V: TRBV27
D: NA
J: TRBJ1-6
size: NA
DNA: TGTGCCAGCAGCCGCGCCCAGACAGGACCCTCCTATAATTCACCCCTCCACTTT
CDR3: CASSRAQTGPSYNSPLHF

V: TRBV25-1
D: NA
J: TRBJ2-3
size: NA
DNA: TGTGCCAGCAGCGCGCGGGGAGCGCAGTATTTT
CDR3: CASSARGAQYF

V: TRBV7-2
D: TRBD1
J: TRBJ1-6
size: few
DNA: TGTGCCAGCAGCTTAGGCGGCCCGGGACAGGGGAATTCACCCCTCCACTTT
CDR3: CASSLGGPGQGNSPLHF

V: TRBV7-8
D: NA
J: TRBJ2-7
size: few
DNA: TGTGCCAGCAGCTTAGAGTCAGGGATCTACGAGCAGTACTTC
CDR3: CASSLESGIYEQYF

V: TRBV9
D: TRBD2
J: TRBJ2-1
size: NA
DNA: TGTGTCAGCAGCCCGCGACTAGCCACCGGGGCAGAGCAGTTCTTC
CDR3: CVSSPRLATGAEQFF

V: TRBV14
D: NA
J: TRBJ1-1
size: NA
DNA: TGTGCCAGCAGCCAAGATAGGGGGTTTGAAGCTTTCTTT
CDR3: CASSQDRGFEAFF

V: TRBV5-1
D: NA
J: TRBJ1-2
size: NA
DNA: TGCGCCAGCAGCACAGAGGGCACCTTCTATGGCTACACCTTC
CDR3: CASSTEGTFYGYTF

V: TRBV28
D: NA
J: TRBJ1-2
size: NA
DNA: TGTGCCAGCAGTTTAGGTGGTCGTACAAACTATGGCTACACCTTC
CDR3: CASSLGGRTNYGYTF

V: TRBV28
D: NA
J: TRBJ1-4
size: NA
DNA: TGTGCCAGCAGTTTGGGGGGGAAAACTAATGAAAAACTGTTTTTT
CDR3: CASSLGGKTNEKLFF